This section outlines one TCR beta chain sequence together with its context. The sample is drawn from a study of blood T cell repertoires in COVID-19. Germline V CDR1 and CDR2: SGDLS, YYNGEE. The V and J ends lost 3 bases and 0 bases, in that order; junction bases with no gene match: 0. The CDR3 length is 14 residues. As handled by the study authors: Nucleated cell number was recorded as an estimate derived from reference gene primer amplification. Profiling relied on immunoSEQ multiplex PCR, and the TCRdb table lists in-frame clones only, not all of them. The DNA gave D and trimming, while V, J and clone size come from that table. The sample includes approximately 160,000 clones, over 90% of them seen just once.

This sequence joins TRBV9 and TRBJ1-5, with 7 bases identical to TRBD1. This TCR derives from an older woman with COVID-19, enrolled during active disease. Sequencing input: peripheral blood. Written as DNA, the CDR3 is TGTGCCAGCAGCGGACAGGGTAGCAATCAGCCCCAGCATTTT. Residues: CASSGQGSNQPQHF.